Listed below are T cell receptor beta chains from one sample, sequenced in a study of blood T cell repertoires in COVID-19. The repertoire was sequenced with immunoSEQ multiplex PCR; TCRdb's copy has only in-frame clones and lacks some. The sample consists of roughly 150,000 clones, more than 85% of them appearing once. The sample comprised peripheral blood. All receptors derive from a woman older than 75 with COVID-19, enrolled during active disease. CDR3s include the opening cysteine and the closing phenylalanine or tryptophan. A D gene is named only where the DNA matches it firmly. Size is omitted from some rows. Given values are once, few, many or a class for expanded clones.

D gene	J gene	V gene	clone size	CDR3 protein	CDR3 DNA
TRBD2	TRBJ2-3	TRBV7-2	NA	CASSLASGGTDTQYF	TGTGCCAGCAGCTTGGCTAGCGGAGGCACAGATACGCAGTATTTT
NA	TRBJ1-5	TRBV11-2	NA	CASSLAGSNQPQHF	TGTGCCAGCAGCTTAGCGGGGAGCAATCAGCCCCAGCATTTT
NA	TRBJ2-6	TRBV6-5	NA	CASSSGSAGANVLTF	TGTGCCAGCAGCTCGGGGTCTGCTGGGGCCAACGTCCTGACTTTC
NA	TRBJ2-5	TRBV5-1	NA	CASSLGAGEGTQYF	TGCGCCAGCAGCTTGGGGGCAGGGGAAGGGACCCAGTACTTC
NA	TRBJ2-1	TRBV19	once	CATGKRWELFF	TGTGCCACAGGAAAGCGGTGGGAGTTGTTCTTC
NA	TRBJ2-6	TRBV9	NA	CASGESAGSAGVLTF	TGTGCCAGCGGGGAGTCCGCGGGCTCTGCAGGCGTCCTGACTTTC
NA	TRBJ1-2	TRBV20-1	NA	CSASLLDRSGGYTF	TGCAGTGCTAGTCTCCTAGACAGATCCGGCGGCTACACCTTC
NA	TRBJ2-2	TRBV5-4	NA	CASSHRSGVTGELFF	TGTGCCAGCAGCCACCGGTCCGGGGTCACCGGGGAGCTGTTTTTT
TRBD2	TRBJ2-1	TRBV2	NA	CASSGDSGSYNEQFF	TGTGCCAGCAGTGGGGATAGCGGGTCCTACAATGAGCAGTTCTTC
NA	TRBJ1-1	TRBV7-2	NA	CASSPQKDRVTEAFF	TGTGCCAGCAGCCCTCAAAAGGACAGAGTTACGGAAGCTTTCTTT
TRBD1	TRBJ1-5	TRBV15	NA	CATSREGRQGGQPQHF	TGTGCCACCAGCAGAGAAGGGAGACAGGGTGGTCAGCCCCAGCATTTT
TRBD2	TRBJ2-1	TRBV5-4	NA	CASSQGTRVSDEQFF	TGTGCCAGCAGCCAGGGGACTAGAGTCTCCGATGAGCAGTTCTTC
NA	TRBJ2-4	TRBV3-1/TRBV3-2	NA	CASSQGGLAKNIQYF	TGTGCCAGCAGCCAAGGAGGTCTAGCCAAAAACATTCAGTACTTC
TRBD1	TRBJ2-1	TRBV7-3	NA	CASSLGQGVRNEQFF	TGTGCCAGCAGCTTAGGGCAGGGGGTTAGGAATGAGCAGTTCTTC
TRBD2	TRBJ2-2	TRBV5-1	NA	CASSSSGLAGGLNTGELFF	TGCGCCAGCAGCTCCTCCGGACTAGCGGGAGGACTGAACACCGGGGAGCTGTTTTTT
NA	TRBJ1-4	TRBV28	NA	CASEGGRRNEKLFF	TGTGCCTCGGAGGGCGGGAGACGAAATGAAAAACTGTTTTTT
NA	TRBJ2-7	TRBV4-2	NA	CASSQARDSIYEQYF	TGTGCCAGCAGCCAGGCCCGGGACTCAATTTACGAGCAGTACTTC
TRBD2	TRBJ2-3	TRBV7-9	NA	CASSPGLAGVTDTQYF	TGTGCCAGCAGCCCAGGACTAGCGGGAGTAACAGATACGCAGTATTTT
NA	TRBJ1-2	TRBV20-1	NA	CSASGALNYGYTF	TGCAGTGCTAGTGGGGCCTTAAATTATGGCTACACCTTC
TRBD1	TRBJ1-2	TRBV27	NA	CASSLSGTASYGYTF	TGTGCCAGCAGTTTATCCGGGACAGCCTCCTATGGCTACACCTTC
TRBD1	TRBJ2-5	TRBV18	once	CASSPPGQGNQKTQYF	TGTGCCAGCTCACCACCGGGACAGGGGAATCAAAAGACCCAGTACTTC
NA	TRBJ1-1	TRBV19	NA	CASTQGFEAFF	TGTGCCAGTACGCAGGGATTTGAAGCTTTCTTT
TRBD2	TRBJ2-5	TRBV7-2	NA	CASSLALKGGAQETQYF	TGTGCCAGCAGCTTAGCTCTGAAGGGAGGGGCCCAAGAGACCCAGTACTTC
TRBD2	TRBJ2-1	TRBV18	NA	CASSSTSGSSYNEQFF	TGTGCCAGCTCATCTACTAGCGGGAGCTCCTACAATGAGCAGTTCTTC